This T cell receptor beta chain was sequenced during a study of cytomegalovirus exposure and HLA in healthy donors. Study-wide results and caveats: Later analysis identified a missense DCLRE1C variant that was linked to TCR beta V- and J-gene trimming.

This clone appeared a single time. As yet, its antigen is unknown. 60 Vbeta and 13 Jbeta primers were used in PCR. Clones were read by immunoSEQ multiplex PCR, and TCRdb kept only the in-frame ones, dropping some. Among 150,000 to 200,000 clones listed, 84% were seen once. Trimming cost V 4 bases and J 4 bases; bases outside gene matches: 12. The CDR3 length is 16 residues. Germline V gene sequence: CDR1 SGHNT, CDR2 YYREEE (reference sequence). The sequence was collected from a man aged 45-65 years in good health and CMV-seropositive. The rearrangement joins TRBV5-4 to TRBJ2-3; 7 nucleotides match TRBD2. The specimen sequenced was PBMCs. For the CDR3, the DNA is TGTGCCAGCAGCGCTGTGGGCGGGGAGGGTTCAGATACGCAGTATTTT. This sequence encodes CASSAVGGEGSDTQYF.